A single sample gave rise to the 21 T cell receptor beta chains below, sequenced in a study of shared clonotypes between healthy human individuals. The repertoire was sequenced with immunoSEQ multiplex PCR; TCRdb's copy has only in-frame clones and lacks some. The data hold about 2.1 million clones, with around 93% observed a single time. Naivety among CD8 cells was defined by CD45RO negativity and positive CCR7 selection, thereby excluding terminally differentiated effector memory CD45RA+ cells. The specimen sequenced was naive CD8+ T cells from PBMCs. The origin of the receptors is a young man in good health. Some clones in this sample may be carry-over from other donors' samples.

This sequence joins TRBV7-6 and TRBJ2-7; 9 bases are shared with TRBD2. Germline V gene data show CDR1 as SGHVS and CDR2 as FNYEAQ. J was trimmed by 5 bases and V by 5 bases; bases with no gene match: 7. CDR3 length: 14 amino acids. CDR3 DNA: TGTGCCAGCAGCCCTATAGCGGGAGCTGACGAGCAGTACTTC. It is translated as CASSPIAGADEQYF.

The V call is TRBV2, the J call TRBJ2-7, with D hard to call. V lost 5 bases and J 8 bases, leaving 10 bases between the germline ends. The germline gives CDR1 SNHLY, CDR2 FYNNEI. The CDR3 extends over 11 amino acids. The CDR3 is CASSPWDKQYF. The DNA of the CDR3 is TGTGCCAGCAGTCCCTGGGATAAGCAGTACTTC. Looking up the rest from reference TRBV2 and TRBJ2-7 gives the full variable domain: EPEVTQTPSHQVTQMGQEVILRCVPISNHLYFYWYRQILGQKVEFLVSFYNNEISEKSEIFDDQFSVERPDGSNFTLKIRSTKLEDSAMYFCASSPWDKQYFGPGTRLTVT.

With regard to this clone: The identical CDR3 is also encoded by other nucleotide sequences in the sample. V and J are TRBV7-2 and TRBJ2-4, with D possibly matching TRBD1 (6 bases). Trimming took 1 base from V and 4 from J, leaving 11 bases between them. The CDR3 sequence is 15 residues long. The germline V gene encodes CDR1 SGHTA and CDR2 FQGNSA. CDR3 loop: CASSLVGQGKNIQYF. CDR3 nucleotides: TGTGCCAGCAGCTTAGTGGGTCAGGGGAAAAACATTCAGTACTTC.

The CDR3 sequence is CASSFHLGRTEAFF. CDR3 DNA sequence: TGTGCCAGCAGCTTCCACCTAGGGAGGACTGAAGCTTTCTTT. The V and J genes are TRBV5-6 and TRBJ1-1, with D unresolved. Germline assignment: CDR1 SGHDT and CDR2 YYEEEE. The CDR3 is 14 amino acids. Trimming left V 2 bases short and J 5 bases short, with 13 bases between.

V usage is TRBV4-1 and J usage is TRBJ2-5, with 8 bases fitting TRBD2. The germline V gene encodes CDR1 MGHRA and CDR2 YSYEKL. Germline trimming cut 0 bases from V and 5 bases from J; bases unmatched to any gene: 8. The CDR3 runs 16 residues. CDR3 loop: CASSQDTSGLLETQYF. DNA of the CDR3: TGCGCCAGCAGCCAAGACACTAGCGGCCTCCTGGAGACCCAGTACTTC.

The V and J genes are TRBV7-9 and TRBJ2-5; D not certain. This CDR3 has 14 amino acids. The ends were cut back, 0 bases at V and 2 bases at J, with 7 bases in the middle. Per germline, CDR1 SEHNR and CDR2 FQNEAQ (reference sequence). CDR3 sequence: CASSLADRQETQYF. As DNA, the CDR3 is TGTGCCAGCAGCTTAGCGGACCGGCAAGAGACCCAGTACTTC.

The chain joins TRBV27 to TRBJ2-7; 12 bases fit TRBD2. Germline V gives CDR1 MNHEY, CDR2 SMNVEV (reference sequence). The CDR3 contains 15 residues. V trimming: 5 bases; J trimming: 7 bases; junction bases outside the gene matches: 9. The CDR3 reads CASSSLAGGHGEQYF. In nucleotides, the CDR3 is TGTGCCAGCAGTAGCCTAGCGGGAGGGCACGGGGAGCAGTACTTC.

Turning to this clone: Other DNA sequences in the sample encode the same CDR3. DNA for the CDR3: TGTGCCAGCAGCTTGGCCAGGAACACTGAAGCTTTCTTT. Translated, it gives CASSLARNTEAFF. The chain links TRBV7-2 to TRBJ1-1; no definite D call. Germline CDR1 and CDR2: SGHTA and FQGNSA. This CDR3 spans 13 amino acids. Trimming shortened V by 3 bases and J by 1 base, and 6 bases separated the two germline ends.

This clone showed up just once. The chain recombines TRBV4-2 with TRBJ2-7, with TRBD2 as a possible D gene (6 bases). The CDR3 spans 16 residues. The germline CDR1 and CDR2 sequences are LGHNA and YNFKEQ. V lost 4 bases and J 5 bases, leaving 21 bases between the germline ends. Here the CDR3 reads CASSPHARGGNDEQYF. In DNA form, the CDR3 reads TGTGCCAGCAGCCCACACGCTCGGGGCGGGAACGACGAGCAGTACTTC.

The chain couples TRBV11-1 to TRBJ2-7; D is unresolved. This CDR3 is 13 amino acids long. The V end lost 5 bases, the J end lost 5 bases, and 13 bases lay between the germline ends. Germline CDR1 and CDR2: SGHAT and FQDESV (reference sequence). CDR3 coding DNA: TGTGCCAGCAGCCTCCCCCTTCCCAACGAGCAGTACTTC. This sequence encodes CASSLPLPNEQYF.

The CDR3 DNA reads as TGCGCCAGCAGTGACGGGACTAGCGGGGCTGATACGCAGTATTTT. Residues: CASSDGTSGADTQYF. The chain joins TRBV10-2 to TRBJ2-3; 13 bases are a match to TRBD2. The V and J ends lost 3 bases and 6 bases, in that order; junction bases with no gene match: 3. Germline CDR1 is WSHSY and CDR2 is SAAADI. This CDR3 contains 15 residues.

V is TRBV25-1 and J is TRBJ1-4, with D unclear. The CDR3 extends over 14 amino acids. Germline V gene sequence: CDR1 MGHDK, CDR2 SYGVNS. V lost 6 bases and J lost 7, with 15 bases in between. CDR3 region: CASRDHEAGEKLFF. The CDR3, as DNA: TGTGCCAGCAGGGACCACGAAGCAGGTGAAAAACTGTTTTTT.

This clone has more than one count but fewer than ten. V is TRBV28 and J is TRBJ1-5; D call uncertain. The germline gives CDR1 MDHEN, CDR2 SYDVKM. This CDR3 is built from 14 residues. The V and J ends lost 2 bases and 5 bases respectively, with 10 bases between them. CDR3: CASSLSGADQPQHF. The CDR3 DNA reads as TGTGCCAGCAGTTTAAGCGGTGCTGATCAGCCCCAGCATTTT.

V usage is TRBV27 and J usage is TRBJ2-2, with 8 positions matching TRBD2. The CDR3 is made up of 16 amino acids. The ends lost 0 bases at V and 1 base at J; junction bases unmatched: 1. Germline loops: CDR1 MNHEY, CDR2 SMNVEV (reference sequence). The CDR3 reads CASSLSTSGNTGELFF. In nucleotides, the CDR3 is TGTGCCAGCAGTTTATCCACTAGCGGGAACACCGGGGAGCTGTTTTTT.

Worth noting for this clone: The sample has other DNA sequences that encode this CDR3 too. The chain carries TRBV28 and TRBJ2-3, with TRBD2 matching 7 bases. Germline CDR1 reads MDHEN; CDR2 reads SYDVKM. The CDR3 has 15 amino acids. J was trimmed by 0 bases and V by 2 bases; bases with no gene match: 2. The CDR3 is CASSLGSGSTDTQYF. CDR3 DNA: TGTGCCAGCAGTTTAGGTAGCGGGAGCACAGATACGCAGTATTTT.

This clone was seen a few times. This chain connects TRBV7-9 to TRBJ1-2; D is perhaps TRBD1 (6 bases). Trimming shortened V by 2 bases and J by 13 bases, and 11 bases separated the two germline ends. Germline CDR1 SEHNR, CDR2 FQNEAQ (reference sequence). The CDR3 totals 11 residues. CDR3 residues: CASSLNRDITF. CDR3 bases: TGTGCCAGCAGCTTAAACCGGGACATCACCTTC.

The CDR3 sequence: CASRVAGVHSLYEQYF. In DNA form, the CDR3 reads TGTGCCAGCCGGGTAGCGGGAGTACACTCCCTCTACGAGCAGTACTTC. This chain joins TRBV2 and TRBJ2-7; 9 bases are shared with TRBD2. After removal of 8 bases from V and 3 bases from J, the junction contained 14 bases not matched to a gene. Germline values: CDR1 SNHLY, CDR2 FYNNEI. The CDR3 covers 16 residues.

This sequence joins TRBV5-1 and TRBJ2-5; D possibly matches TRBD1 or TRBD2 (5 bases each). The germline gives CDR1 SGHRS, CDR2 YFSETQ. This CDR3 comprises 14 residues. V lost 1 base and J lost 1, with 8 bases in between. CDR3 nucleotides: TGCGCCAGCAGCTTGTGGGGGTCCCAAGAGACCCAGTACTTC. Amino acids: CASSLWGSQETQYF.

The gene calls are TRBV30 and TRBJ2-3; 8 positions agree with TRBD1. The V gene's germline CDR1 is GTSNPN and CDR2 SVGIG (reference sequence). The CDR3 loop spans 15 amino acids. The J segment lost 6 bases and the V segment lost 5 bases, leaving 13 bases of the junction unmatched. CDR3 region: CAWEAGTGGYDTQYF. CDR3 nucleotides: TGTGCCTGGGAGGCGGGGACAGGCGGTTATGATACGCAGTATTTT.

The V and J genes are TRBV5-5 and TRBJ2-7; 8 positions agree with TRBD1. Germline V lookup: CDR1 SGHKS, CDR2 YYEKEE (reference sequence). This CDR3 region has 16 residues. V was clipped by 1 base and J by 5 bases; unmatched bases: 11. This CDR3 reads CASSLWSGGRRDEQYF. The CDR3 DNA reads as TGTGCCAGCAGCTTGTGGTCAGGGGGCAGAAGAGACGAGCAGTACTTC.

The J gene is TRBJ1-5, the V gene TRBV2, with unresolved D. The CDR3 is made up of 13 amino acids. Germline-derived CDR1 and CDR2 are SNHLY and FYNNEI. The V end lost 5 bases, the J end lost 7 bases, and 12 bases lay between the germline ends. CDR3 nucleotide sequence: TGTGCCAGCAGTTTTGGAACCGGCCAGCCCCAGCATTTT. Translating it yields CASSFGTGQPQHF.